This TCR beta chain was identified during a study of human T cells and chemical hapten exposure. Study-level background: Patients, predominantly female, presented with alopecia areata, totalis or universalis. Study conclusions and caveats: No change in TCRs above 1 in 1000 frequency was produced by DPC sensitization.

TCRdb itself ran the RACE reads through MiXCR, one entry per CDR3 protein. The table shows tens of thousands of distinct CDR3 sequences, with about a tenth occurring only once. This clonotype was found many times. The antigen remains undetermined. The CDR3 covers 13 residues. Germline values: CDR1 SGHRS, CDR2 YFSETQ. The V end was cut by 0 bases, the J end by 4 bases, with 7 bases between. Specified time point: patch test 1, 2 weeks after DPC sensitization. Stated treatment: therapeutic diphenylcyclopropenone sensitization with weekly scalp DPC. V gene TRBV5-1 combines with J gene TRBJ1-2, with D hard to call. The source of this sequence is a woman aged 40 to 55 with alopecia areata. Some clones in this sample may be carry-over from other donors' samples. The sample here was whole blood, taken in connection with sensitization to the hapten diphenylcyclopropenone (DPC). The CDR3 DNA sequence: TGCGCCAGCAGCTTGGGAGGAGCCTATGGCTACACCTTC. Its translation is CASSLGGAYGYTF.